The 20 T cell receptor beta chains below were found in one sample sequenced in a study of chemoradiotherapy in HPV16-positive cancers (dated by TCRdb to 2022 to 2024). Libraries were built with the immunoSEQ multiplex PCR assay. The table comes from immuneACCESS by way of TCRdb, which keeps in-frame sequences with V and J called. Part of the clones is missing from these tables; in studies checked, under half for an unresolved V gene and the rest for unknown reasons. This sample is represented by about 7,900 clones; 70% to 90% of them were singletons. Just over 3.5% of the sample is taken by the ten largest. The sample consisted of blood, taken from a patient who underwent chemoradiotherapy. These receptors all stem from a human donor with HPV-associated anogenital cancer.

This clone was recorded only once. The chain has TRBV28 and TRBJ2-7; possibly TRBD1 or TRBD2 for D (5 bases each). Deletions cut 3 bases from V and 11 bases from J, with 14 bases between. This CDR3 has 12 residues. The V gene's germline CDR1 is MDHEN and CDR2 SYDVKM. CDR3 protein: CASSLRGDKEYF. CDR3 DNA sequence: TGTGCCAGCAGTTTGAGGGGAGATAAAGAGTACTTC. Full variable domain (outside the CDR3, taken from reference TRBV28 and TRBJ2-7): DVKVTQSSRYLVKRTGEKVFLECVQDMDHENMFWYRQDPGLGLRLIYFSYDVKMKEKGDIPEGYSVSREKKERFSLILESASTNQTSMYLCASSLRGDKEYFGPGTRLTVT.

The V and J genes are TRBV6-5 and TRBJ2-7, with D possibly TRBD1 on 6 matching bases. With 7 bases removed from V and 3 bases from J, the gap between germline ends came to 19 bases. CDR3 length: 15 residues. The V gene's germline CDR1 is MNHEY and CDR2 SVGAGI. The CDR3 reads CASTVGTGTLYEQYF. CDR3 nucleotides: TGTGCCAGCACCGTTGGAACAGGGACCCTCTACGAGCAGTACTTC.

This clone was counted between two and nine times. J is TRBJ1-2 and V is TRBV18; no clear D. The CDR3 covers 12 residues. V was cut by 3 bases and J by 6 bases, with 8 bases left in between. Per germline, CDR1 KGHSH and CDR2 LQKENI. The CDR3 reads CASSPRADGYTF. CDR3 in DNA: TGTGCCAGCTCACCGCGAGCGGATGGCTACACCTTC.

The chain recombines TRBV19 with TRBJ1-1; 7 bases match TRBD1. Germline V gives CDR1 LNHDA, CDR2 SQIVND (reference sequence). This CDR3 is built from 12 residues. J gave up 4 bases and V 6 bases, and 2 bases lay outside the gene matches. CDR3 sequence (DNA): TGTGCCAGTAGGACAGGGTTCACTGAAGCTTTCTTT. Protein: CASRTGFTEAFF.

This chain uses TRBV2 with TRBJ2-7; D uncertain. CDR3 length equals 14 residues. Germline CDR1 is SNHLY and CDR2 is FYNNEI. V shed 2 bases and J shed 2 bases, with 10 bases lying between them. The CDR3 loop is CASSERGSTYEQYF. Here the CDR3 DNA reads TGTGCCAGCAGTGAACGTGGCAGCACCTACGAGCAGTACTTC.

V usage is TRBV4-2 and J usage is TRBJ2-1, with D possibly being TRBD2 (6 bases). Germline V gene data show CDR1 as LGHNA and CDR2 as YNFKEQ. The CDR3 is made up of 16 amino acids. Between the trimmed V and J ends, which lost 4 bases and 3 bases, there was a span of 16 bases. The CDR3 region is CASSRTLGTDYNEQFF. CDR3 DNA: TGTGCCAGCAGCCGTACGCTCGGGACTGACTACAATGAGCAGTTCTTC.

The V gene is TRBV19, the J gene TRBJ2-2; D ambiguous. Germline lookup yields CDR1 LNHDA and CDR2 SQIVND (reference sequence). Trimming took off 7 bases at V and 5 bases at J, with 14 bases between the two ends. CDR3 length: 14 residues. CDR3 nucleotide sequence: TGTGCCAGTACCCTATATGGGCTTACCGGGGAGCTGTTTTTT. It is translated as CASTLYGLTGELFF.

This clone was found once. The chain couples TRBV11-1 to TRBJ2-1; 9 bases are shared with TRBD2. V lost 5 bases and J lost 2; bases outside the gene matches: 4. CDR1 SGHAT and CDR2 FQDESV come from the germline V gene (reference sequence). The CDR3 has 15 residues. DNA of the CDR3: TGTGCCAGCAGCCAGACTAGCGGCGCCTACAATGAGCAGTTCTTC. Encoded protein: CASSQTSGAYNEQFF.

This CDR3 reads CASSPSCGTQYF. The CDR3 DNA reads TGTGCCAGCAGCCCCTCCTGTGGAACGCAGTATTTT. This rearrangement joins TRBV12-1 to TRBJ2-3. TRBV12-1 is shown as a pseudogene. CDR3 length: 12 residues.

The chain recombines TRBV27 with TRBJ2-1; 13 bases are shared with TRBD2. There are 17 residues in the CDR3. Germline V gene data show CDR1 as MNHEY and CDR2 as SMNVEV (reference sequence). After removal of 5 bases from V and 10 bases from J, the junction contained 14 bases not matched to a gene. The CDR3: CASSLRTTSGRAGEQFF. The CDR3 nucleotides are TGTGCCAGCAGTCTCCGCACAACTAGCGGGAGGGCCGGGGAGCAGTTCTTC.

The chain couples TRBV6-6 to TRBJ2-1, with D hard to call. The germline V gene has CDR1 MNHNY and CDR2 SVGAGI (reference sequence). This CDR3 has 12 residues. The V gene lost 6 bases and the J gene lost 7 bases, with 10 bases spanning the gap. CDR3 in amino acids: CASSKTGNEQFF. The CDR3 DNA sequence: TGTGCCAGCAGCAAGACTGGGAATGAGCAGTTCTTC.

The CDR3 DNA follows: TGTGCCAGCAGTTTGGAGGACTATGGCTACACCTTC. Translated: CASSLEDYGYTF. The chain uses TRBV28 and TRBJ1-2; the D is unclear. The CDR3 totals 12 residues. Germline CDR1 reads MDHEN; CDR2 reads SYDVKM. V lost 3 bases and J 3 bases, leaving 5 bases between the germline ends.

Here the CDR3 reads CASSARVLTYEQYF. CDR3 DNA sequence: TGTGCCAGCAGTGCTAGGGTTTTAACCTACGAGCAGTACTTC. The chain joins TRBV2 to TRBJ2-7; D remains ambiguous. The germline V gene has CDR1 SNHLY and CDR2 FYNNEI. The germline V and J ends were trimmed by 4 bases and 2 bases, with 12 bases remaining between them. The CDR3 runs to 14 residues.

This chain uses TRBV6-1 with TRBJ1-2; TRBD1 might be the D (5 bases). The CDR3 contains 14 residues. Trimming removed 3 bases from V and 8 bases from J, with 16 bases in between. Germline CDR1 MNHNS, CDR2 SASEGT. CDR3 DNA sequence: TGTGCCAGCAGTGAGGGAGGGGTTAGTGGCGGCTACACCTTC. The encoded protein is CASSEGGVSGGYTF.

The chain joins TRBV7-9 to TRBJ2-7; TRBD2 matches 14 bases. The junction had 3 bases not matched to a gene; V was cut back by 4 bases and J by 7 bases. The CDR3 is made up of 14 amino acids. The germline V gene has CDR1 SEHNR and CDR2 FQNEAQ (reference sequence). The CDR3 reads CASSSGLAGVEQYF. Here the CDR3 DNA reads TGTGCCAGCAGCTCGGGACTAGCGGGAGTGGAGCAGTACTTC.

This chain links TRBV4-1 with TRBJ1-6; D is uncertain. CDR1 is MGHRA, CDR2 YSYEKL, per germline. V was clipped by 1 base and J by 3 bases, with 7 bases between them. The CDR3 has 15 amino acids. CDR3 amino acids: CASSQGTGYNSPLHF. The CDR3 nucleotides read TGCGCCAGCAGCCAAGGGACGGGCTATAATTCACCCCTCCACTTT.

The chain links TRBV6-1 to TRBJ2-1; maybe TRBD2 (7 bases). The CDR3 contains 16 residues. Germline CDR1 is MNHNS and CDR2 is SASEGT. V gave up 1 base and J gave up 7 bases, with 17 bases separating them. The CDR3 DNA reads TGTGCCAGCAGTGAAGATCCCATTGCGGGGGCAAATGAGCAGTTCTTC. Protein product: CASSEDPIAGANEQFF.

This chain connects TRBV6-1 to TRBJ2-5, with TRBD1 as a possible D gene (5 bases). Germline CDR1 and CDR2: MNHNS and SASEGT. CDR3 length: 13 amino acids. The ends were cut back, 4 bases at V and 9 bases at J, with 15 bases in the middle. The CDR3 DNA reads TGTGCCAGCAGTGCCCTTCCGGAAGGGGCCCAGTACTTC. Amino acid sequence: CASSALPEGAQYF.

This clone has a single count. The chain couples TRBV28 to TRBJ2-7; D possibly corresponds to TRBD2 (7 bases). The CDR3 loop spans 15 amino acids. V lost 3 bases and J 3 bases, leaving 15 bases between the germline ends. In germline, CDR1 is MDHEN, CDR2 SYDVKM. The CDR3: CASSLYRGAHYEQYF. CDR3 nucleotides: TGTGCCAGCAGTTTGTATCGGGGGGCCCACTACGAGCAGTACTTC.

The genes are TRBV28 and TRBJ1-1; D is perhaps TRBD1 (5 bases). Per the germline V gene, CDR1 is MDHEN and CDR2 is SYDVKM. The CDR3 consists of 13 residues. V lost 4 bases to trimming and J lost 4 bases, with 10 bases between them. As DNA, the CDR3 is TGTGCCAGCAGTTCCCCAGGGCCCACTGAAGCTTTCTTT. This sequence encodes CASSSPGPTEAFF.